The 13 T cell receptor beta chains in this list originate from one sample, sequenced in a study of CD8+ T cells in alopecia areata. Extracted RNA was reverse transcribed, and the resulting cDNA served as sequencing template. The assay was immunoSEQ multiplex PCR, and TCRdb's table has in-frame clones only and misses some. The sample records some 130,000 clones, 45% to 65% being singletons. Sequencing was performed on CD4+ T cells sorted from blood, taken at week 0. The receptors stem from a human donor with alopecia areata.

The rearrangement links TRBV5-4 to TRBJ1-2; D uncertain. The CDR3 has 13 residues. Germline V gives CDR1 SGHNT, CDR2 YYREEE (reference sequence). Trimming cost V 2 bases and J 4 bases, with 9 bases left between them. CDR3 region: CASSFRATYGYTF. CDR3 bases: TGTGCCAGCAGCTTTCGGGCCACCTATGGCTACACCTTC.

This clone was counted a few times. V is TRBV28 and J is TRBJ1-3; 10 bases fit TRBD1. The CDR3 loop spans 16 amino acids. V lost 5 bases and J lost 2; bases outside the gene matches: 6. Germline V gene sequence: CDR1 MDHEN, CDR2 SYDVKM. The CDR3 bases are TGTGCCAGCAGTGGCTACGGACAGGGGGCTGGAAACACCATATATTTT. This sequence encodes CASSGYGQGAGNTIYF.

The chain links TRBV7-3 to TRBJ2-2; D is undetermined. Trimming left V 2 bases short and J 7 bases short, with 8 bases between. The CDR3 totals 13 residues. The germline gives CDR1 SGHTA, CDR2 FQGTGA. CDR3 DNA sequence: TGTGCCAGCAGCTTAGCGGACGGCGGGGAGCTGTTTTTT. Translated, it gives CASSLADGGELFF.

J is TRBJ2-6 and V is TRBV7-3, with 7 bases identical to TRBD1. The V and J ends lost 2 bases and 2 bases, in that order; junction bases with no gene match: 6. The CDR3 extends over 17 amino acids. CDR1 is SGHTA and CDR2 is FQGTGA in the germline V gene. The CDR3: CASSLRIDRAGANVLTF. DNA for the CDR3: TGTGCCAGCAGCTTACGCATCGACAGGGCTGGGGCCAACGTCCTGACTTTC.

The chain couples TRBV7-2 to TRBJ1-5; possibly TRBD1 for D (5 bases). The V and J ends lost 2 bases and 2 bases respectively, with 10 bases between them. In germline, CDR1 is SGHTA, CDR2 FQGNSA. CDR3 size: 15 residues. In nucleotides, the CDR3 is TGTGCCAGCAGCTTACAGGGTTCTGGCAATCAGCCCCAGCATTTT. This sequence encodes CASSLQGSGNQPQHF.

The V and J genes are TRBV10-3 and TRBJ1-6, with D unresolved. V lost 0 bases to trimming and J lost 10 bases, with 7 bases between them. The CDR3 totals 13 residues. Germline assignment: CDR1 ENHRY and CDR2 SYGVKD. CDR3 in amino acids: CAISESEESPLHF. The CDR3 nucleotides are TGTGCCATCAGTGAGTCGGAGGAGTCACCCCTCCACTTT.

The chain carries TRBV7-2 and TRBJ2-1; D possibly uses TRBD1 or TRBD2 (5 bases each). The V and J ends lost 1 base and 4 bases respectively, with 11 bases between them. Per germline, CDR1 SGHTA and CDR2 FQGNSA. The CDR3 totals 15 residues. The CDR3 region has the DNA TGTGCCAGCAGCTTAGTGGGGGAACCGTACAATGAGCAGTTCTTC. It codes for CASSLVGEPYNEQFF.

CDR3 amino acids: CASSPSRAGLMGELFF. DNA for the CDR3: TGCGCCAGCAGCCCCTCACGGGCAGGGCTTATGGGGGAGCTGTTTTTT. The J gene is TRBJ2-2, the V gene TRBV4-1; possible D gene TRBD1, 5 bases. Trimming removed 4 bases at V and 8 bases at J, with 20 bases between. This CDR3 is built from 16 residues. CDR1 is MGHRA, CDR2 YSYEKL, per germline.

This clone showed up just a few times. CDR3 DNA sequence: TGTGCCAGCAGCCTGCTTATTTACGACGGTAATGAGCAGTTCTTC. Protein product: CASSLLIYDGNEQFF. The chain has TRBV7-9 and TRBJ2-1; no firm D call. The CDR3 is 15 residues long. With 5 bases removed from V and 7 bases from J, the gap between germline ends came to 18 bases. Germline V gives CDR1 SEHNR, CDR2 FQNEAQ (reference sequence).

In its sample, this clone was seen a few times. V is TRBV28 and J is TRBJ2-6, with D tentatively TRBD2 (5 bases). V dropped 5 bases and J dropped 2 bases, with 13 bases sitting between them. Per germline, CDR1 MDHEN and CDR2 SYDVKM. The CDR3 sequence is 16 residues long. In nucleotides, the CDR3 is TGTGCCAGCAGTGCCCCCCGGGGAGCTGGGGCCAACGTCCTGACTTTC. Its translation is CASSAPRGAGANVLTF.

This sequence joins TRBV28 and TRBJ2-1; 8 bases agree with TRBD1. In germline, CDR1 is MDHEN, CDR2 SYDVKM. The length of the CDR3 is 15 residues. Germline trimming cut 5 bases from V and 1 base from J; bases unmatched to any gene: 4. This CDR3 is CASSNDRGSYNEQFF. The CDR3 coding sequence is TGTGCCAGCAGTAACGACAGGGGTTCCTACAATGAGCAGTTCTTC.

This clone has just a few counts. The chain carries TRBV5-1 and TRBJ2-3, with a weak D call TRBD2 (6 bases). From germline, CDR1 is SGHRS and CDR2 YFSETQ. This CDR3 comprises 15 residues. Deletions cut 4 bases from V and 0 bases from J, with 12 bases between. For the CDR3, the DNA is TGCGCCAGCAGCATTAGCGGCCCTAGCACAGATACGCAGTATTTT. This gives the protein CASSISGPSTDTQYF.

The chain recombines TRBV7-2 with TRBJ2-7; TRBD1 matches 11 bases. The CDR3 spans 13 residues. The trim removed 9 bases at V and 6 bases at J, leaving 7 bases unmatched. Germline V gene sequence: CDR1 SGHTA, CDR2 FQGNSA. CDR3 sequence (DNA): TGTGCCAGTGGGACAGGGGGACATGGCGAGCAGTACTTC. It encodes CASGTGGHGEQYF.